The 5 T cell receptor beta chains below come from one sample, sequenced in a study of T cells in Graves' hyperthyroidism and ophthalmopathy. Amplified TCR beta CDR3 regions came from RNA transcripts. The HTBI primer set was used in a first-round RT-PCR of the TCR CDR3. TCRdb passed the multiplex PCR reads through MiXCR, listing each CDR3 protein once. In the table there are roughly 500,000 distinct CDR3 sequences, 46% of which are singletons. Sequencing used peripheral blood or thyroid tissue (not recorded which). The source is an adult woman with Graves' disease, either hyperthyroidism or ophthalmopathy (not recorded which).

This clonotype was found many times. CDR3 nucleotides: TGCAGCGTACACATCTCTGGGGCCAACGTCCTGACTTTC. This encodes CSVHISGANVLTF. The chain uses TRBV29-1 and TRBJ2-6; D call uncertain. Germline CDR1 and CDR2: SQVTM and ANQGSEA. V gave up 6 bases and J gave up 0 bases, with 6 bases separating them. The CDR3 has 13 amino acids.

The chain links TRBV29-1 to TRBJ2-5, with D hard to call. The germline gives CDR1 SQVTM, CDR2 ANQGSEA. There are 14 residues in the CDR3. V shed 7 bases and J shed 3 bases, with 18 bases lying between them. The CDR3 region is CSADPTTGEETQYF. DNA for the CDR3: TGCAGCGCCGACCCTACTACGGGTGAAGAGACCCAGTACTTC.

This clonotype was seen at least ten times. V and J are TRBV29-1 and TRBJ1-2, with TRBD1 matching 7 bases. J was trimmed by 4 bases and V by 3 bases; bases with no gene match: 8. The CDR3 has 14 residues. The germline gives CDR1 SQVTM, CDR2 ANQGSEA. CDR3 DNA: TGCAGCGTTGAGGCAGGGGGTAGGGGCTATGGCTACACCTTC. Translated: CSVEAGGRGYGYTF. Looking up the rest from reference TRBV29-1 and TRBJ1-2 gives the full variable domain: SAVISQKPSRDICQRGTSLTIQCQVDSQVTMMFWYRQQPGQSLTLIATANQGSEATYESGFVIDKFPISRPNLTFSTLTVSNMSPEDSSIYLCSVEAGGRGYGYTFGSGTRLTVV.

The genes are TRBV11-1 and TRBJ2-7; no clear D gene. The CDR3 spans 14 residues. Germline V gives CDR1 SGHAT, CDR2 FQDESV (reference sequence). V was shortened by 0 bases and J by 3 bases, with 9 bases between the two germline ends. In DNA, the CDR3 is TGTGCCAGCAGCTTAGCGGTGGGCGTCTACGAGCAGTACTTC. Amino acid sequence: CASSLAVGVYEQYF.

This clonotype occurred many times. J is TRBJ1-1 and V is TRBV20-1; 8 positions agree with TRBD1. J was trimmed by 8 bases and V by 6 bases; bases with no gene match: 8. The CDR3 is 12 amino acids. CDR1 DFQATT and CDR2 SNEGSKA come from the germline V gene (reference sequence). The CDR3 DNA is TGCAGTGCGCCGCTCAGGGGGCACGAAGCTTTCTTT. Encoded protein: CSAPLRGHEAFF.